Shown below are 21 T cell receptor beta chains from a single sample sequenced in a study of CD8+CD57+ T cells in acquired aplastic anemia. Patients chosen for sequencing had shown CD8+CD57+ cell expansion by flow cytometry. Genomic DNA acted as the template from which TCR beta VDJ combination and CDR3 sequence profiling were carried out. TCRdb re-derived calls from the reads in MiXCR, one entry per CDR3 protein. The profile shows more than 250,000 distinct CDR3 sequences, roughly 82% of them singletons. Sequencing was carried out using sorted CD4+, CD8+, or CD8+CD57+ T cells (not recorded which) from PBMCs. These receptors all stem from a human donor with aplastic anemia.

On this clonotype: The conserved closing phenylalanine or tryptophan is absent in this CDR3, likely reflecting a read error. The DNA is left out, because the CDR3 cannot be placed on it with certainty; the CDR3 is given as TCRdb lists it. The gene calls are TRBV2 and TRBJ2-3; TRBD2, as called in the table, went unchecked against the DNA. CDR1 is SNHLY, CDR2 FYNNEI, per germline. The CDR3 adds up to 13 amino acids, both ends counted. This CDR3 is CASGGTPVVMNTE.

The chain recombines TRBV7-2 with TRBJ2-1; TRBD2 is a possible D gene (6 bases). The V gene's germline CDR1 is SGHTA and CDR2 FQGNSA. Trimming removed 0 bases at V and 10 bases at J, with 19 bases between. The CDR3 has 16 residues. CDR3 amino acids: CASSLAGGTDPEEQFF. The CDR3 DNA reads as TGTGCCAGCAGCTTAGCGGGAGGAACCGATCCGGAGGAGCAGTTCTTC.

A note on this clonotype: Being one base from a much bigger clone, this may be a read error. The chain carries TRBV7-3 and TRBJ1-1; tentative D call: TRBD1 (5 bases). The CDR3 runs to 15 residues. Germline values: CDR1 SGHTA, CDR2 FQGTGA. Trimming removed 3 bases from V and 11 bases from J, with 22 bases in between. The CDR3 protein is CASSFERSGGSDAFF. The DNA for the CDR3 is TGTGCCAGCAGCTTTGAAAGAAGCGGGGGGAGCGATGCTTTCTTT.

This clonotype was detected once. V usage is TRBV7-2 and J usage is TRBJ2-1; 10 nucleotides line up with TRBD1. The trim removed 3 bases at V and 4 bases at J, leaving 3 bases unmatched. CDR1 and CDR2 from the germline V gene are SGHTA and FQGNSA. CDR3 length: 15 amino acids. The chain's CDR3 is CASSLTGGMYNEQFF. The DNA for the CDR3 is TGTGCCAGCAGCTTGACAGGGGGCATGTACAATGAGCAGTTCTTC.

The chain is built from TRBV5-6 and TRBJ2-3, with 9 positions matching TRBD1. Germline CDR1 and CDR2: SGHDT and YYEEEE. The junction had 10 bases not matched to a gene; V was cut back by 8 bases and J by 6 bases. The CDR3 length is 14 residues. CDR3 in amino acids: CASDRGVSPDTQYF. The CDR3 nucleotides read TGTGCCAGTGACAGGGGGGTTAGCCCCGATACGCAGTATTTT. The whole variable domain, filled in from reference TRBV5-6 and TRBJ2-3, reads DAGVTQSPTHLIKTRGQQVTLRCSPKSGHDTVSWYQQALGQGPQFIFQYYEEEERQRGNFPDRFSGHQFPNYSSELNVNALLLGDSALYLCASDRGVSPDTQYFGPGTRLTVL.

The chain is built from TRBV5-6 and TRBJ1-2; possibly TRBD1 for D (5 bases). CDR1 is SGHDT, CDR2 YYEEEE, per germline. The CDR3 loop spans 16 amino acids. With 1 base removed from V and 5 bases from J, the gap between germline ends came to 18 bases. CDR3 in amino acids: CASSLWGDGLVYGYTF. The CDR3 coding sequence is TGTGCCAGCAGCTTGTGGGGGGACGGGCTCGTATATGGCTACACCTTC. Variable domain in full (rest from reference TRBV5-6 and TRBJ1-2): DAGVTQSPTHLIKTRGQQVTLRCSPKSGHDTVSWYQQALGQGPQFIFQYYEEEERQRGNFPDRFSGHQFPNYSSELNVNALLLGDSALYLCASSLWGDGLVYGYTFGSGTRLTVV.

The chain uses TRBV30 and TRBJ2-7; D ambiguous. Germline V CDR1 and CDR2: GTSNPN, SVGIG (reference sequence). V was clipped by 2 bases and J by 3 bases, with 5 bases between them. This CDR3 is 11 amino acids long. CDR3 protein: CAWSISYEQYF. CDR3 nucleotides: TGTGCCTGGAGTATCAGCTACGAGCAGTACTTC.

The chain is built from TRBV7-8 and TRBJ2-3; D unclear. CDR3 length equals 14 residues. CDR1 SGHVS and CDR2 FQNEAQ come from the germline V gene. The ends were cut back, 2 bases at V and 15 bases at J, with 21 bases in the middle. CDR3 sequence (DNA): TGTGCCAGCAGCTTACAGCCAGATGGGAAAGCCCTTTATTTT. It encodes CASSLQPDGKALYF. Supplemented by reference TRBV7-8 and TRBJ2-3, the full variable domain reads GAGVSQSPRYKVAKRGQDVALRCDPISGHVSLFWYQQALGQGPEFLTYFQNEAQLDKSGLPSDRFFAERPEGSVSTLKIQRTQQEDSAVYLCASSLQPDGKALYFGPGTRLTVL.

The chain has TRBV7-2 and TRBJ2-7; D is perhaps TRBD1 or TRBD2 (5 bases each). The CDR3 has 18 residues. From germline, CDR1 is SGHTA and CDR2 FQGNSA. V lost 3 bases to trimming and J lost 3 bases, with 24 bases between them. The chain's CDR3 is CASSFHRGATYRYYEQYV. The CDR3 nucleotides read TGTGCCAGCAGCTTTCATCGGGGCGCCACCTATCGCTACTACGAGCAGTACGTC.

V usage is TRBV9 and J usage is TRBJ2-3; 8 nucleotides line up with TRBD2. This CDR3 has 14 amino acids. The V gene's germline CDR1 is SGDLS and CDR2 YYNGEE. Losses at the gene ends were 4 bases for V and 14 bases for J; bases not matched to a gene: 15. The CDR3 sequence: CASSLAGSPNQPYF. Written as DNA, the CDR3 is TGTGCCAGCAGCTTAGCGGGATCGCCAAATCAGCCGTATTTT.

About this clonotype: The junction differs from germline at one of its ends, possibly a read error. The chain uses TRBV15 and TRBJ2-7, with no clear D. CDR1 is LNHNV and CDR2 is YYDKDF in the germline V gene (reference sequence). The CDR3 is 14 amino acids. In DNA form, the CDR3 reads TGTGCCACCAGCAGGGGCTCGAGCCGCGACGACCAGTACTTC. Protein product: CATSRGSSRDDQYF. Together with reference TRBV15 and TRBJ2-7, the CDR3 gives the full variable domain: DAMVIQNPRYQVTQFGKPVTLSCSQTLNHNVMYWYQQKSSQAPKLLFHYYDKDFNNEADTPDNFQSRRPNTSFCFLDIRSPGLGDTAMYLCATSRGSSRDDQYFGPGTRLTVT.

The chain recombines TRBV5-4 with TRBJ2-1, with D possibly TRBD2 on 6 matching bases. V lost 2 bases, J lost 6 bases, and 12 bases lay in between. The germline V gene has CDR1 SGHNT and CDR2 YYREEE (reference sequence). The CDR3 spans 14 residues. CDR3 DNA sequence: TGTGCCAGCAGCTTTACTAGCTGGGGCAATGAGCAGTTCTTC. Translated: CASSFTSWGNEQFF. Complete variable domain (other parts from reference TRBV5-4 and TRBJ2-1): ETGVTQSPTHLIKTRGQQVTLRCSSQSGHNTVSWYQQALGQGPQFIFQYYREEENGRGNFPPRFSGLQFPNYSSELNVNALELDDSALYLCASSFTSWGNEQFFGPGTRLTVL.

The gene calls are TRBV7-6 and TRBJ2-7; the D gene is possibly TRBD1 (5 bases). Trimming left V 4 bases short and J 4 bases short, with 26 bases between. The length of the CDR3 is 18 residues. CDR1 and CDR2 (germline): SGHVS, FNYEAQ. The CDR3 here is CASSSPTDSAAFFYEQYF. Here the CDR3 DNA reads TGTGCCAGCAGCTCTCCTACAGACAGTGCAGCTTTCTTTTACGAGCAGTACTTC.

As for this clonotype: This likely comes from a read error, as the CDR3 has no conserved phenylalanine or tryptophan at its end. It is unclear where the CDR3 begins or ends on the DNA, so no DNA is shown, and the CDR3 is as TCRdb lists it. This rearrangement joins TRBV9 to TRBJ2-1; the table's TRBD1 call for D was not verified on the DNA. The germline CDR1 and CDR2 sequences are SGDLS and YYNGEE. The CDR3 sequence runs 13 residues, both termini included. This CDR3 is CASSERTGNAGLL.

Details on this clonotype: A junction end diverges from the germline sequence, so it may reflect a read error. CDR3 DNA: TGTGCCAGCAGCGCAACCGGGACAGGGAACACTGAAGATTTT. This encodes CASSATGTGNTEDF. This rearrangement joins TRBV9 to TRBJ2-3; the match to TRBD1 covers 9 bases. The germline gives CDR1 SGDLS, CDR2 YYNGEE. This CDR3 contains 14 residues.

Note on this clonotype: At one boundary the junction diverges from the germline segment, which might be a read error. V usage is TRBV9 and J usage is TRBJ2-5, with D possibly matching TRBD2 (6 bases). The CDR3 length is 14 residues. Germline-derived CDR1 and CDR2 are SGDLS and YYNGEE. The DNA for the CDR3 is TGTGCCACCAGACGGGACTGCGGCCCCGGGACCAACGACTTC. It translates to CATRRDCGPGTNDF.

Comment on this clonotype: Here the CDR3 omits its conserved ending phenylalanine or tryptophan, so a read error is the likely source. The limits of the CDR3 on the DNA are not certain, so only TCRdb's listed CDR3 is given. This chain links TRBV2 with TRBJ2-3; the listed D gene, TRBD1, was not tested against the DNA. Including both end residues, the CDR3 is 15 amino acids long. In germline, CDR1 is SNHLY, CDR2 FYNNEI. CDR3 sequence: CASSEAYRNQPQQFV.

As to this clonotype: An end of the junction does not agree with germline; a read error may underlie this. The chain combines TRBV7-2 with TRBJ1-2; D gene ambiguous. CDR3 length equals 15 residues. Germline V gene data show CDR1 as SGHTA and CDR2 as FQGNSA. This CDR3 is CASSLRRLNTYAYTF. The DNA for the CDR3 is TGCGCCAGCAGCTTAAGACGGTTGAACACTTATGCTTACACCTTC. Based on the CDR3 plus reference TRBV7-2 and TRBJ1-2, the full variable domain is GAGVSQSPSNKVTEKGKDVELRCDPISGHTALYWYRQSLGQGLEFLIYFQGNSAPDKSGLPSDRFSAERTGGSVSTLTIQRTQQEDSAVYLCASSLRRLNTYAYTFGSGTRLTVV.

Remarks on this clonotype: One end of the junction varies from germline; a read error may be responsible. The CDR3 protein is CASSRDSSGGTEDF. CDR3 DNA sequence: TGTGCCAGCAGCAGAGACAGCAGCGGGGGGACCGAGGACTTC. The chain has TRBV7-3 and TRBJ2-5; 9 nucleotides agree with TRBD2. This CDR3 comprises 14 residues. Germline values: CDR1 SGHTA, CDR2 FQGTGA. Full variable domain (missing parts from reference TRBV7-3 and TRBJ2-5): GAGVSQTPSNKVTEKGKYVELRCDPISGHTALYWYRQSLGQGPEFLIYFQGTGAADDSGLPNDRFFAVRPEGSVSTLKIQRTERGDSAVYLCASSRDSSGGTEDFGPGTRLLVL.

About this clonotype itself: The final CDR3 position lacks the conserved phenylalanine or tryptophan, pointing to a likely read error. The DNA is left out, because the CDR3 cannot be placed on it with certainty; the CDR3 is given as TCRdb lists it. V and J are TRBV7-3 and TRBJ1-2. The CDR3 adds up to 13 amino acids, both ends counted. Germline CDR1 is SGHTA and CDR2 is FQGTGA. The CDR3 sequence: CASSKAGSYGDNV.

The J gene is TRBJ2-1, the V gene TRBV11-2; 9 bases are shared with TRBD2. The CDR3 sequence is 16 residues long. V dropped 5 bases and J dropped 8; count of bases not matched to a gene: 13. Germline V lookup: CDR1 SGHAT, CDR2 FQNNGV. The CDR3 region has the DNA TGTGCCAGCAGCGTGACAAGAAGCGGGGGGAGCGATGAGCAGTTCTTC. This encodes CASSVTRSGGSDEQFF.